The 8 T cell receptor beta chains reported below all come from one sample, sequenced in a study of blood T cells in healthy people across ages. It was with a sample-barcoded 5' primer and a J-beta primer mix that a second PCR of about 6 to 11 cycles was run. TCRdb fed the 5' RACE reads into MiXCR, producing one record per CDR3 protein. The table includes 550,000 to 650,000 distinct CDR3 sequences, roughly a quarter detected once. The same sample was also used in a study of T cells of mothers and their children.

The sample taken for sequencing was blood. Receptor source: a boy aged 2 to 10 in good health.

This chain joins TRBV20-1 and TRBJ2-5; TRBD1 matches at 8 bases. J gave up 1 base and V 5 bases, and 6 bases lay outside the gene matches. Germline CDR1 reads DFQATT; CDR2 reads SNEGSKA (reference sequence). The CDR3 length is 14 residues. CDR3 region: CSARGQVGQETQYF. In DNA form, the CDR3 reads TGCAGTGCTCGGGGACAGGTGGGCCAAGAGACCCAGTACTTC.

CDR3 region: CSADGQSNEKLFF. The DNA for the CDR3 is TGCAGTGCTGACGGACAGAGCAATGAAAAACTGTTTTTT. This sequence joins TRBV20-1 and TRBJ1-4, with a weak D call TRBD1 (6 bases). This CDR3 spans 13 amino acids. Germline V CDR1 and CDR2: DFQATT, SNEGSKA (reference sequence). With 5 bases removed from V and 5 bases from J, the gap between germline ends came to 12 bases.

The chain's CDR3 is CASSVADPYEQYF. As DNA, the CDR3 is TGTGCCAGCAGTGTAGCAGATCCCTACGAGCAGTACTTC. This chain links TRBV2 with TRBJ2-5; unclear D gene. Judging by the DNA end, TRBJ2-7 fits better; the J call may be wrong. The CDR3 is 13 residues long. Germline CDR1 and CDR2: SNHLY and FYNNEI.

In this sample, this clonotype turned up a few times. The chain employs TRBV19 and TRBJ2-4; TRBD2 might be the D (5 bases). The CDR3 contains 13 residues. The germline V and J ends were trimmed by 3 bases and 7 bases, with 10 bases remaining between them. Germline CDR1 reads LNHDA; CDR2 reads SQIVND (reference sequence). The CDR3 DNA follows: TGTGCCAGTAGTATCGGGGTTCTGAACATTCAGTACTTC. Protein: CASSIGVLNIQYF.

This clonotype was detected only a few times. CDR3 nucleotides: TGTGCCAGCTCCCAGAGGGGTTCGACCTACGAGCAGTACTTC. It is translated as CASSQRGSTYEQYF. The chain is built from TRBV6-1 and TRBJ2-7; D could derive from TRBD1 or TRBD2 (5 bases each). Germline CDR1 and CDR2: MNHNS and SASEGT. This CDR3 is 14 amino acids long. V dropped 8 bases and J dropped 2 bases, with 16 bases sitting between them.

The chain uses TRBV12-3 or TRBV12-4 and TRBJ2-3, with D maybe TRBD1 (5 bases). The CDR3 has 17 residues. Between the trimmed V and J ends, which lost 3 bases and 2 bases, there was a span of 18 bases. CDR3 in DNA: TGTGCCAGCAGTTTTGATCAGGGCCTCGCGGACACAGATACGCAGTATTTT. It translates to CASSFDQGLADTDTQYF.

This clonotype was observed a handful of times. This chain connects TRBV6-5 to TRBJ2-4, with TRBD1 matching over 8 bases. This CDR3 is 16 amino acids long. V lost 4 bases to trimming and J lost 0 bases; unmatched junction nucleotides: 5. The germline CDR1 and CDR2 sequences are MNHEY and SVGAGI. The CDR3 reads CASSSGQVLAKNIQYF. The CDR3 nucleotides are TGTGCCAGCAGTTCGGGACAGGTCCTAGCCAAAAACATTCAGTACTTC.

This chain connects TRBV7-9 to TRBJ1-1; 7 positions agree with TRBD1. V shed 6 bases and J 0 bases; nucleotides not matched to a gene: 10. The CDR3 covers 16 residues. Germline lookup yields CDR1 SEHNR and CDR2 FQNEAQ (reference sequence). The CDR3 DNA sequence: TGTGCCAGCAGATCTATGACAGGGCCCATGAACACTGAAGCTTTCTTT. Translation gives CASRSMTGPMNTEAFF. The whole variable domain, filled in from reference TRBV7-9 and TRBJ1-1, reads DTGVSQNPRHKITKRGQNVTFRCDPISEHNRLYWYRQTLGQGPEFLTYFQNEAQLEKSRLLSDRFSAERPKGSFSTLEIQRTEQGDSAMYLCASRSMTGPMNTEAFFGQGTRLTVV.